This TCR beta chain stems from a study of T cell responses to AZD1222 COVID-19 vaccine. Study in general: The analysis combined second doses at about 4 or about 12 weeks.

The germline CDR1 and CDR2 sequences are SEHNR and FQNEAQ (reference sequence). V was clipped by 8 bases and J by 4 bases, with 14 bases between them. The CDR3 has 13 residues. Concerning this clone itself: Its antigen is not identified.

Sequencing used immunoSEQ multiplex PCR; TCRdb keeps in-frame clones, though not all of them. The sample yields some 110,000 clones, roughly nine tenths seen once. Findings and caveats of the study: Spike-specific TCR breadth and depth both grew after two AZD1222 doses. Regions 160-218 and 743-854 held dominance among vaccine-associated CD4 TCRs, which spanned spike.

The receptor was isolated from an adult in good health. Specimen: peripheral blood, collected on day 0 of AZD1222 vaccination. The chain has TRBV7-9 and TRBJ1-1, with no clear D. CDR3 in DNA: TGTGCCAGCGTAAGGGCCTCTTTCACTGAAGCTTTCTTT. This gives the protein CASVRASFTEAFF.